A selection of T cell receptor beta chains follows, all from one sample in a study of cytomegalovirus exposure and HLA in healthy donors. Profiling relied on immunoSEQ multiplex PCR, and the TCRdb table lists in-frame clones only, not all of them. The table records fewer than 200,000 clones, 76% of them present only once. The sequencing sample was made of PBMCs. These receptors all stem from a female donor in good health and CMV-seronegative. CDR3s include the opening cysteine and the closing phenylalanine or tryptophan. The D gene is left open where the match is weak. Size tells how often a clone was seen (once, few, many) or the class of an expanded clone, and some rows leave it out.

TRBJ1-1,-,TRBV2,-,CANKGWREGTEAFF,TGTGCCAACAAAGGGTGGCGTGAGGGCACTGAAGCTTTCTTT
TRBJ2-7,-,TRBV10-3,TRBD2,CAISGSSTGTSGPREQYF,TGTGCCATCAGTGGCAGCAGCACCGGGACTAGCGGGCCTCGGGAGCAGTACTTC
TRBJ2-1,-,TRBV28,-,CASSRGALPSYNEQFF,TGTGCCAGCAGCCGGGGGGCGCTCCCCTCCTACAATGAGCAGTTCTTC
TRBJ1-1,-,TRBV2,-,CASTHRGLDTMNTEAFF,TGTGCCAGCACCCACCGGGGTTTAGATACCATGAACACTGAAGCTTTCTTT
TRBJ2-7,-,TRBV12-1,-,CASSFQYEQYF,TGTGCCAGCAGCTTTCAGTACGAGCAGTACTTC
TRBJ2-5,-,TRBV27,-,CASSLNGALQETQYF,TGTGCCAGCAGTTTAAACGGAGCGCTACAAGAGACCCAGTACTTC
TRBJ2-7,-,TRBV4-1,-,CASSQGLGKPYEQYF,TGCGCCAGCAGCCAGGGCTTGGGTAAGCCCTACGAGCAGTACTTC
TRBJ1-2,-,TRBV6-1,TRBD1,CASVSGGGGYTF,TGTGCCAGCGTATCAGGGGGCGGTGGCTACACCTTC
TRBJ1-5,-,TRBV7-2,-,CASSFEGRGNQPQHF,TGTGCCAGCAGCTTCGAGGGGAGGGGCAATCAGCCCCAGCATTTT
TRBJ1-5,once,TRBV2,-,CASSESVSNQPQHF,TGTGCCAGCAGTGAATCAGTTAGCAATCAGCCCCAGCATTTT
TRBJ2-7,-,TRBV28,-,CASSFPTLYEQYF,TGTGCCAGCAGTTTTCCCACATTATACGAGCAGTACTTC
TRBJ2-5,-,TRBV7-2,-,CASSSQETQYF,TGTGCCAGCAGCTCGCAAGAGACCCAGTACTTC